Below, 26 T cell receptor beta chains from the same sample are listed, as sequenced in a study of T cell repertoires in cytomegalovirus infection. TCRdb reprocessed the reads via MiXCR and lists one record per CDR3 protein. The sample has 650,000 to 900,000 distinct CDR3 sequences; almost 30% are singletons. Which antigens these TCRs recognize remains unknown. The sample was cultured CD8+ T cells from PBMCs, taken from culture after CMV antigen stimulation. These TCRs come from a human donor in good health (CMV status not recorded). Some clones in this sample may be carry-over from other donors' samples.

The table lists this clonotype with many counts. V and J are TRBV7-9 and TRBJ2-3, with TRBD2 identical over 8 bases. The V gene end was trimmed by 4 bases and the J gene end by 2 bases; junction bases not matched to a gene: 5. The CDR3 extends over 15 amino acids. Germline CDR1 reads SEHNR; CDR2 reads FQNEAQ (reference sequence). The CDR3 sequence: CASSSAGGDTDTQYF. The CDR3 DNA is TGTGCCAGCAGCTCCGCGGGGGGTGACACAGATACGCAGTATTTT.

This clonotype has more than one count but fewer than ten. The chain joins TRBV7-9 to TRBJ2-1; D remains unclear. The CDR3 loop spans 10 amino acids. Germline V CDR1 and CDR2: SEHNR, FQNEAQ (reference sequence). The V gene lost 7 bases and the J gene lost 10 bases, with 8 bases spanning the gap. CDR3 bases: TGTGCCAGCATGGAGAGGGAGCAGTTCTTC. Amino acid sequence: CASMEREQFF.

V is TRBV27 and J is TRBJ2-7, with TRBD2 matching 9 bases. CDR1 and CDR2 (germline): MNHEY, SMNVEV (reference sequence). Germline trimming cut 3 bases from V and 0 bases from J; bases unmatched to any gene: 3. The CDR3 has 15 amino acids. The DNA of the CDR3 is TGTGCCAGCAGTTTGCTAGCGGGGAACTCCTACGAGCAGTACTTC. Translation: CASSLLAGNSYEQYF.

This chain uses TRBV4-3 with TRBJ2-3; 7 nucleotides agree with TRBD1. Looked up from germline, CDR1 is LGHNA and CDR2 is YSLEER. The V gene end was trimmed by 11 bases and the J gene end by 2 bases; junction bases not matched to a gene: 10. The CDR3 is made up of 14 amino acids. The DNA for the CDR3 is TGCGCCGCCGCAGGGGGAGATTCCACAGATACGCAGTATTTT. Protein sequence: CAAAGGDSTDTQYF.

This chain connects TRBV7-9 to TRBJ2-7; a weak D match, TRBD2 (5 bases). V lost 5 bases and J 2 bases, leaving 13 bases between the germline ends. This CDR3 is built from 14 residues. Germline CDR1 is SEHNR and CDR2 is FQNEAQ (reference sequence). DNA for the CDR3: TGTGCCAGCAGCCTCTTCGACGGGACCTACGAGCAGTACTTC. Protein product: CASSLFDGTYEQYF.

This chain uses TRBV20-1 with TRBJ2-7, with 7 bases matching TRBD1. V lost 3 bases, J lost 3 bases, and 5 bases stayed unmatched. Germline CDR1 and CDR2: DFQATT and SNEGSKA (reference sequence). The CDR3 loop spans 13 amino acids. The DNA for the CDR3 is TGCAGTGCTAGTTCCCAGGGGGACTACGAGCAGTACTTC. This sequence encodes CSASSQGDYEQYF.

The chain employs TRBV6-5 and TRBJ2-5, with 8 bases lining up with TRBD2. Germline-derived CDR1 and CDR2 are MNHEY and SVGAGI. V trimming: 2 bases; J trimming: 7 bases; junction bases outside the gene matches: 9. The CDR3 covers 15 residues. As DNA, the CDR3 is TGTGCCAGCAGTTACGCTAGCGGGCAAGAAGGGACCCAGTACTTC. Translated: CASSYASGQEGTQYF.

There are many counts of this clonotype. J is TRBJ2-1 and V is TRBV7-2; tentative D call: TRBD1 (6 bases). The CDR3 loop spans 16 amino acids. V was clipped by 0 bases and J by 6 bases, with 15 bases between them. The germline CDR1 and CDR2 sequences are SGHTA and FQGNSA. The CDR3 sequence is CASSLAGTMGSNEQFF. For the CDR3, the DNA is TGTGCCAGCAGCTTAGCAGGGACAATGGGATCCAATGAGCAGTTCTTC.

The chain has TRBV4-3 and TRBJ2-1; D is possibly TRBD2 (5 bases). Deletions cut 3 bases from V and 0 bases from J, with 12 bases between. Germline values: CDR1 LGHNA, CDR2 YSLEER. This CDR3 has 16 residues. CDR3 loop: CASSHPSSSSYNEQFF. In DNA form, the CDR3 reads TGCGCCAGCAGCCATCCTAGCTCTAGCTCCTACAATGAGCAGTTCTTC.

The J gene is TRBJ1-1, the V gene TRBV12-3 or TRBV12-4, with TRBD1 as a possible D gene (5 bases). This CDR3 region has 18 residues. The germline V and J ends were trimmed by 4 bases and 3 bases, with 24 bases remaining between them. CDR3 amino acids: CASSSHPVQGQGDTEAFF. The CDR3 region has the DNA TGTGCCAGCAGTTCACACCCCGTCCAGGGTCAGGGCGACACTGAAGCTTTCTTT.

A note on this clonotype: A junction end diverges from the germline sequence, so it may reflect a read error. The chain employs TRBV7-6 and TRBJ1-1; tentatively, D is TRBD1 (5 bases). The CDR3 runs 12 residues. Germline-derived CDR1 and CDR2 are SGHVS and FNYEAQ. The CDR3 DNA is TGTGCCAGCGGCTTGGGGGAGGCTAAAGCTTTCTTT. Its protein is CASGLGEAKAFF. Variable domain in full (rest from reference TRBV7-6 and TRBJ1-1): GAGVSQSPRYKVTKRGQDVALRCDPISGHVSLYWYRQALGQGPEFLTYFNYEAQQDKSGLPNDRFSAERPEGSISTLTIQRTEQRDSAMYRCASGLGEAKAFFGQGTRLTVV.

This clonotype was recorded many times. V usage is TRBV12-3 or TRBV12-4 and J usage is TRBJ1-1, with a possible D match to TRBD1 (5 bases). The CDR3 contains 15 residues. V was pared by 8 bases and J by 4 bases, with 20 bases between. The CDR3 bases are TGTGCCAGCCGTGGCCCAGGGATCCGTGGCACTGAAGCTTTCTTT. Translated, it gives CASRGPGIRGTEAFF.

This clonotype was counted between two and nine times. The V call is TRBV12-3 or TRBV12-4, the J call TRBJ1-1; D perhaps matches TRBD1 (5 bases). Trimming took off 2 bases at V and 3 bases at J, with 7 bases between the two ends. This CDR3 has 13 amino acids. The CDR3 DNA reads TGTGCCAGCAGTTTATTACAGGACACTGAAGCTTTCTTT. Translated, it gives CASSLLQDTEAFF.

This clonotype turned up a few times. V usage is TRBV7-9 and J usage is TRBJ1-4, with a possible D match to TRBD1 (5 bases). Trimming stripped 6 bases from V and 5 bases from J, with 10 bases between. The CDR3 totals 13 residues. In germline, CDR1 is SEHNR, CDR2 FQNEAQ (reference sequence). The CDR3 region is CASRGGRNEKLFF. CDR3 nucleotide sequence: TGTGCCAGCAGGGGGGGGAGGAATGAAAAACTGTTTTTT.

There are many counts of this clonotype. The gene calls are TRBV7-2 and TRBJ1-1, with D perhaps TRBD1 (5 bases). The CDR3 sequence is 15 residues long. Trimming left V 3 bases short and J 8 bases short, with 19 bases between. Germline V CDR1 and CDR2: SGHTA, FQGNSA. Here the CDR3 reads CASSFSPGDGGEAFF. The CDR3 bases are TGTGCCAGCAGCTTCTCACCCGGGGACGGTGGGGAAGCTTTCTTT. The whole variable domain, remainder taken from reference TRBV7-2 and TRBJ1-1, is GAGVSQSPSNKVTEKGKDVELRCDPISGHTALYWYRQSLGQGLEFLIYFQGNSAPDKSGLPSDRFSAERTGGSVSTLTIQRTQQEDSAVYLCASSFSPGDGGEAFFGQGTRLTVV.

There are a few counts of this clonotype. V usage is TRBV7-3 and J usage is TRBJ1-1; 8 positions agree with TRBD1. Germline assignment: CDR1 SGHTA and CDR2 FQGTGA. The junction had 4 bases not matched to a gene; V was cut back by 3 bases and J by 7 bases. The CDR3 covers 13 residues. CDR3 region: CASSFRGRDEAFF. The CDR3 DNA reads TGTGCCAGCAGCTTCAGGGGGCGAGATGAAGCTTTCTTT.

This chain connects TRBV24-1 to TRBJ2-3; TRBD2 matches at 8 bases. The germline V gene has CDR1 KGHDR and CDR2 SFDVKD. J lost 2 bases, V lost 4 bases, and 7 bases had no gene match. The CDR3 is made up of 16 amino acids. The CDR3 sequence is CATSEPLAGYTDTQYF. The DNA of the CDR3 is TGTGCCACCAGTGAGCCCCTAGCGGGTTACACAGATACGCAGTATTTT.

The rearrangement links TRBV7-9 to TRBJ2-6; the match to TRBD2 covers 8 bases. The CDR3 contains 20 residues. Unmatched junction bases numbered 15, after V lost 5 bases and J lost 0 bases. Per germline, CDR1 SEHNR and CDR2 FQNEAQ (reference sequence). The CDR3 DNA follows: TGTGCCAGCAGCCCCCCGGGGGGGGGTCGAGTACGCTCTGGGGCCAACGTCCTGACTTTC. Protein product: CASSPPGGGRVRSGANVLTF.

This clonotype has a single count. The rearrangement uses TRBV19 and TRBJ2-3; D is unresolved. Germline V lookup: CDR1 LNHDA, CDR2 SQIVND (reference sequence). The CDR3 totals 10 residues. V was trimmed by 11 bases and J by 2 bases, leaving 5 bases between them. The CDR3 here is CALSTDTQYF. The CDR3 coding sequence is TGTGCCCTTTCCACAGATACGCAGTATTTT.

The V and J genes are TRBV6-1 and TRBJ1-1; a possible D gene is TRBD1 (6 bases). Between the trimmed V and J ends, which lost 7 bases and 7 bases, there was a span of 19 bases. Looked up from germline, CDR1 is MNHNS and CDR2 is SASEGT. This CDR3 contains 14 residues. The CDR3 DNA reads TGTGCCAGCAAGGTACTGGGGGCCCCGGGTGAAGCTTTCTTT. This translates into CASKVLGAPGEAFF.

The J gene is TRBJ2-3, the V gene TRBV7-2; 8 bases align to TRBD2. The J segment lost 0 bases and the V segment lost 2 bases, leaving 4 bases of the junction unmatched. This CDR3 has 16 amino acids. Per germline, CDR1 SGHTA and CDR2 FQGNSA. CDR3 DNA sequence: TGTGCCAGCAGCTTATTAGCGGGGCCTAGCACAGATACGCAGTATTTT. It codes for CASSLLAGPSTDTQYF.

This clonotype showed up many times. The chain carries TRBV7-2 and TRBJ2-7; no reliable D call. Trimming stripped 3 bases from V and 7 bases from J, with 13 bases between. The germline CDR1 and CDR2 sequences are SGHTA and FQGNSA. This CDR3 comprises 13 residues. The CDR3 nucleotides read TGTGCCAGCAGCTTGAACCCAACGCGGGAGCAGTACTTC. Encoded protein: CASSLNPTREQYF.

DNA of the CDR3: TGTGCCAGCAGCTGGAACACAGTCTACGAGCAGTACGTC. This gives the protein CASSWNTVYEQYV. V and J are TRBV7-8 and TRBJ2-7; D is unclear. Germline V gene data show CDR1 as SGHVS and CDR2 as FQNEAQ. The germline V and J ends were trimmed by 4 bases and 3 bases, with 10 bases remaining between them. This CDR3 is 13 amino acids long.

This clonotype has a handful of counts. The rearrangement joins TRBV7-9 to TRBJ2-5; 7 bases agree with TRBD1. Germline V gene data show CDR1 as SEHNR and CDR2 as FQNEAQ (reference sequence). The CDR3 runs 14 residues. V lost 6 bases to trimming and J lost 7 bases; unmatched junction nucleotides: 11. DNA for the CDR3: TGTGCCAGCAGACCCGGGACAGCCTTGGGGACCCAGTACTTC. Translated: CASRPGTALGTQYF.

V is TRBV7-9 and J is TRBJ2-5; D is possibly TRBD1 (5 bases). This CDR3 is built from 16 residues. Between the trimmed V and J ends, which lost 2 bases and 3 bases, there was a span of 16 bases. Germline V gives CDR1 SEHNR, CDR2 FQNEAQ (reference sequence). CDR3: CASSLKAGLNKETQYF. CDR3 DNA sequence: TGTGCCAGCAGCTTAAAGGCAGGGCTAAACAAAGAGACCCAGTACTTC.

This chain joins TRBV12-3 or TRBV12-4 and TRBJ2-7; 9 bases line up with TRBD2. V shed 6 bases, J shed 5 bases, and the junction held 8 bases outside the gene matches. This CDR3 has 14 amino acids. For the CDR3, the DNA is TGTGCCAGCAGGTTTGCGGGGGGGCGAAACGAGCAGTACTTC. Translation: CASRFAGGRNEQYF.